This T cell receptor (beta chain) is from a study of vaccination and CD4 T cells after COVID-19. The CDR3 spans 18 residues. Germline CDR1 SEHNR, CDR2 FQNEAQ (reference sequence). To note about this clonotype: Antigen: not known. An end of the junction does not agree with germline; a read error may underlie this.

Cultured CD4+ T-cell DNA underwent Oncomine TCR Beta short-read sequencing. TCRdb analysed the PCR reads with MiXCR anew, one entry per CDR3 protein. The repertoire holds some 18,000 distinct CDR3 sequences, with roughly 43% as singletons. Treatment described: roughly 11-day PBMC culture with coronavirus spike peptide pools or control peptides (ViraFEST assay). This specimen consisted of CD4+ T cells from blood, cultured in vitro, obtained after SARS-CoV-2 vaccination. The chain combines TRBV7-9 with TRBJ1-4; 7 bases fit TRBD1. The TCR was taken from a human donor who had recovered from COVID-19. Here the CDR3 DNA reads TGCGCCAGCAGCTTGCTTTCGCCAGGGGGAGCAACTAATGAAAAACTGTTTTTT. This sequence encodes CASSLLSPGGATNEKLFF.